The 4 T cell receptor beta chains reported below all come from one sample, sequenced in a study of radiotherapy plus CTLA-4 blockade in lung cancer listed by TCRdb under 2018. The library was built by means of the immunoSEQ multiplex PCR assay. The immuneACCESS repertoire file appears here via TCRdb, limited to in-frame rearrangements. These files lack a portion of the clones; in checked studies, under half of the deficit traces to unresolved V genes, and the cause of the others is not known. The sample data list about 40,000 clones, and roughly three quarters of these were observed just once. 23% of the sample belongs to the ten largest clones. The input for sequencing was peripheral blood, taken from a patient treated with radiotherapy plus ipilimumab. The receptors derive from a human donor with non-small cell lung cancer that progressed on radiotherapy plus ipilimumab.

This chain links TRBV27 with TRBJ2-1; 11 bases map to TRBD1. V trimming: 8 bases; J trimming: 7 bases; junction bases outside the gene matches: 7. Germline V gene data show CDR1 as MNHEY and CDR2 as SMNVEV (reference sequence). The CDR3 has 14 amino acids. CDR3 residues: CASGEDRGLNEQFF. In DNA, the CDR3 is TGTGCCAGCGGAGAGGACAGGGGGCTGAATGAGCAGTTCTTC.

V and J are TRBV19 and TRBJ1-5; weak D call: TRBD1 (6 bases). The germline gives CDR1 LNHDA, CDR2 SQIVND (reference sequence). Trimming removed 4 bases at V and 3 bases at J, with 13 bases between. This CDR3 has 15 amino acids. The CDR3 DNA follows: TGTGCCAGTAGTAGGAACCGGGACACCAATCAGCCCCAGCATTTT. Encoded protein: CASSRNRDTNQPQHF. The complete variable domain, with remaining parts taken from reference TRBV19 and TRBJ1-5, reads DGGITQSPKYLFRKEGQNVTLSCEQNLNHDAMYWYRQDPGQGLRLIYYSQIVNDFQKGDIAEGYSVSREKKESFPLTVTSAQKNPTAFYLCASSRNRDTNQPQHFGDGTRLSIL.

This chain connects TRBV5-1 to TRBJ2-7; TRBD1 agrees at 9 bases. This CDR3 comprises 15 residues. Germline CDR1 SGHRS, CDR2 YFSETQ. The V segment lost 3 bases and the J segment 3 bases; nucleotides outside the gene matches: 7. The DNA for the CDR3 is TGCGCCAGCAGCTACCGTACAGGGGGCGGCTACGAGCAGTACTTC. It is translated as CASSYRTGGGYEQYF.

The chain combines TRBV10-3 with TRBJ1-1; TRBD1 might be the D (5 bases). CDR3 length: 15 residues. V lost 3 bases, J lost 6 bases, and 17 bases lay in between. Germline V lookup: CDR1 ENHRY, CDR2 SYGVKD. CDR3 DNA: TGTGCCATCAGTGACACGGACACCGGATTAGCTGAAGCTTTCTTT. Amino acid sequence: CAISDTDTGLAEAFF.